The 8 T cell receptor beta chains listed next were all sequenced from one sample in a study of T cells after yellow fever vaccination. TCRdb used MiXCR to reprocess the 5' RACE reads, holding one entry per CDR3 protein. The sample lists roughly 170,000 distinct CDR3 sequences, around 9.7% occurring once. This specimen was CD8+ T cells sorted from PBMCs, taken 45 days after the yellow fever booster vaccination. These TCRs come from a man younger than 35 who received the YFV17D yellow fever vaccine.

Notes on this clonotype: The CDR3 ends on some other residue instead of the conserved phenylalanine or tryptophan, so this is likely a read error. The chain carries TRBV3-1 and TRBJ2-2; 8 nucleotides line up with TRBD2. The CDR3 consists of 16 residues. Trimming at V came to 4 bases and at J to 2 bases, leaving 6 bases not matched to a gene. From germline, CDR1 is LGHDT and CDR2 YNNKEL (reference sequence). The CDR3 spells CASSPSGTRNTGELFS. The DNA of the CDR3 is TGTGCCAGCAGCCCCTCCGGGACTAGAAACACCGGGGAGCTGTTTTCT.

This clonotype occurred many times. The rearrangement joins TRBV28 to TRBJ1-5; D remains ambiguous. V gave up 6 bases and J gave up 4 bases, with 19 bases separating them. The CDR3 totals 16 residues. Germline CDR1 reads MDHEN; CDR2 reads SYDVKM. This CDR3 is CASSPARSILNQPQHF. The CDR3, as DNA: TGTGCCAGCAGCCCGGCTAGGTCGATACTAAATCAGCCCCAGCATTTT. The complete variable domain, with remaining parts taken from reference TRBV28 and TRBJ1-5, reads DVKVTQSSRYLVKRTGEKVFLECVQDMDHENMFWYRQDPGLGLRLIYFSYDVKMKEKGDIPEGYSVSREKKERFSLILESASTNQTSMYLCASSPARSILNQPQHFGDGTRLSIL.

This clonotype came up many times. V is TRBV4-1 and J is TRBJ2-7, with D perhaps assigned TRBD1 or TRBD2 (5 bases each). Germline V gives CDR1 MGHRA, CDR2 YSYEKL. CDR3 length: 15 amino acids. Trimming stripped 0 bases from V and 1 base from J, with 10 bases between. The DNA of the CDR3 is TGCGCCAGCAGCCAAGATCCCGGGGCATCCTACGAGCAGTACTTC. Amino acids: CASSQDPGASYEQYF.

The chain joins TRBV28 to TRBJ2-7, with 9 bases lining up with TRBD1. Germline CDR1 is MDHEN and CDR2 is SYDVKM. The CDR3 is 14 amino acids. V shed 3 bases, J shed 7 bases, and the junction held 7 bases outside the gene matches. CDR3 residues: CASSFPGQGKEQYV. DNA for the CDR3: TGTGCCAGCAGTTTTCCGGGACAGGGAAAAGAGCAGTACGTC.

The V gene is TRBV6-2 or TRBV6-3, the J gene TRBJ2-7; a possible D gene is TRBD1 (5 bases). The CDR3 contains 13 residues. The germline CDR1 and CDR2 sequences are MNHEY and SVGEGT. Trimming removed 2 bases at V and 3 bases at J, with 8 bases between. The CDR3 reads CASSYRGIYEQYF. The CDR3 DNA follows: TGTGCCAGCAGTTACAGGGGCATCTACGAGCAGTACTTC.

In its sample, this clonotype was seen a few times. The V call is TRBV4-1, the J call TRBJ1-2; D call uncertain. The CDR3 runs to 15 residues. CDR1 MGHRA and CDR2 YSYEKL come from the germline V gene. The V end was cut by 4 bases, the J end by 4 bases, with 16 bases between. The CDR3 region has the DNA TGCGCCAGCAGCCCGCTTTCTGGGGAAGTCTATGGCTACACCTTC. It translates to CASSPLSGEVYGYTF.

This clonotype was detected a few times. The chain joins TRBV3-1 to TRBJ2-3; the D is unclear. The CDR3 consists of 17 residues. With 0 bases removed from V and 0 bases from J, the gap between germline ends came to 13 bases. Germline loops: CDR1 LGHDT, CDR2 YNNKEL (reference sequence). The CDR3 region has the DNA TGTGCCAGCAGCCAAGAAGATACAAATCCTAGCACAGATACGCAGTATTTT. It codes for CASSQEDTNPSTDTQYF.

The chain employs TRBV27 and TRBJ2-3, with TRBD1 identical over 7 bases. Per germline, CDR1 MNHEY and CDR2 SMNVEV (reference sequence). Trimming at V came to 3 bases and at J to 1 base, leaving 4 bases not matched to a gene. This CDR3 has 15 amino acids. The CDR3 DNA reads TGTGCCAGCAGTTTGGCAGGGGGTCGCACAGATACGCAGTATTTT. It codes for CASSLAGGRTDTQYF.